Listed below are T cell receptor beta chains from one sample, sequenced in a study of cytomegalovirus exposure and HLA in healthy donors. TCRdb's copy holds only in-frame clones and misses some; the assay was immunoSEQ multiplex PCR. Of about 170,000 clones in the sample, 85% to 90% were seen once. The sample comprised PBMCs. The receptors here all came from a woman in her 30s in good health and CMV-seronegative. Each CDR3 is given with its conserved first and last residue. The order of the fields is clone size, V gene, D gene, J gene, CDR3 DNA, CDR3 protein. The D gene is left open where the match is weak. Clone size, where shown, is once, few, many, or a class for clones that have expanded.

>.|TRBV7-9|.|TRBJ2-5
TGTGCCAGCGGGGAGAAAGAAGAGACCCAGTACTTC
CASGEKEETQYF
>.|TRBV19|TRBD1|TRBJ2-7
TGTGCCAGTAGTATGGGGACAGGGATAATCTACGAGCAGTACTTC
CASSMGTGIIYEQYF
>.|TRBV11-2|.|TRBJ2-7
TGTGCCAGCAGCTTAGTAGAATCCTACGAGCAGTACTTC
CASSLVESYEQYF
>.|TRBV5-6|.|TRBJ1-1
TGTGCCAGCAGCTTGGCCTTGAGAGGCCCGGAGACCCTGAACACTGAAGCTTTCTTT
CASSLALRGPETLNTEAFF
>once|TRBV10-3|TRBD1|TRBJ1-2
TGTGCCATCAGTAGGACAGGGCTCAACTATGGCTACACCTTC
CAISRTGLNYGYTF
>.|TRBV14|.|TRBJ1-2
TGTGCCAGCAGCCTACAGGCCAGAGATGGCTACACCTTC
CASSLQARDGYTF
>.|TRBV4-2|TRBD1|TRBJ1-1
TGTGCCAGCAGCCAAGAGTCCGGGACAGGGGGCACTGAAGCTTTCTTT
CASSQESGTGGTEAFF
>.|TRBV4-3|.|TRBJ2-1
TGCGCCAGCAGCCAAGTCCAAGGGGGGGCTTACAATGAGCAGTTCTTC
CASSQVQGGAYNEQFF
>once|TRBV27|TRBD2|TRBJ2-1
TGTGCCAGCAGTTTATGGCGGGGGAACAATGAGCAGTTCTTC
CASSLWRGNNEQFF
>.|TRBV27|TRBD1|TRBJ2-3
TGTGCCAGCACCGCCGGGACAGTGACAGATACGCAGTATTTT
CASTAGTVTDTQYF
>.|TRBV4-1|.|TRBJ2-7
TGCGCCAGCAGCCATGAAAGGACAGCCTACGAGCAGTACTTC
CASSHERTAYEQYF
>.|TRBV19|TRBD1|TRBJ2-5
TGTGCCAGTAGAGGGGGACAGGGTCCTGAGACCCAGTACTTC
CASRGGQGPETQYF
>once|TRBV27|.|TRBJ2-7
TGTGCCAGCAGTTTCGACAGGAAGACCTACGAGCAGTACTTC
CASSFDRKTYEQYF
>.|TRBV7-6|.|TRBJ1-1
TGTGCCAGCAGCTTAGGCCGAGGGGCTCGGGAGATGAACACTGAAGCTTTCTTT
CASSLGRGAREMNTEAFF
>once|TRBV7-8|TRBD1|TRBJ2-7
TGTGCCAGTGGACAGGGGACGTCTGTCGAGCAGTACTTC
CASGQGTSVEQYF
>.|TRBV27|.|TRBJ1-1
TGTGCCAGCAGTAGACACCCGACAGGAACTAACACTGAAGCTTTCTTT
CASSRHPTGTNTEAFF
>.|TRBV11-2|.|TRBJ2-1
TGTGCCAGCAGCTTTAAAGGAGGGATCGGAAACAATGAGCAGTTCTTC
CASSFKGGIGNNEQFF
>.|TRBV9|.|TRBJ2-2
TGTGCCAGCAGCGTAGCGGGGAGTGACACCGGGGAGCTGTTTTTT
CASSVAGSDTGELFF
>.|TRBV6-5|TRBD1|TRBJ2-7
TGTGCCAGCAGTTCCGCGGCCGGGACAGTCTACGAGCAGTACTTC
CASSSAAGTVYEQYF
>.|TRBV10-3|.|TRBJ2-5
TGTGCCATCAGTGTTGAACTACAAGAGACCCAGTACTTC
CAISVELQETQYF
>few|TRBV5-1|TRBD1|TRBJ1-2
TGCGCCAGCAGCGCTACAGGGGACCCCAACTATGGCTACACCTTC
CASSATGDPNYGYTF
>.|TRBV7-9|.|TRBJ1-1
TGTGCCAGCAGCTTAGGCGAAATGAACACTGAAGCTTTCTTT
CASSLGEMNTEAFF
>.|TRBV6-5|.|TRBJ2-5
TGTGCCAGCAGTTATGCGGGGGAGACCCAGTACTTC
CASSYAGETQYF
>once|TRBV4-1|.|TRBJ2-1
TGCGCCAGCAGCCAAGGGACTCCCTACAATGAGCAGTTCTTC
CASSQGTPYNEQFF
>.|TRBV18|.|TRBJ1-2
TGTGCCAGCTCGTCAGGGTCCTCACTCTATGGCTACACCTTC
CASSSGSSLYGYTF
>once|TRBV6-5|.|TRBJ1-1
TGTGCCAGCAGTTACTCGAGGGGACTTGAAGCTTTCTTT
CASSYSRGLEAFF
>.|TRBV7-2|TRBD1|TRBJ2-5
TGTGCCAGCAGCCGAAGACAGGGGTCGGAGACCCAGTACTTC
CASSRRQGSETQYF
>.|TRBV5-6|.|TRBJ1-4
TGTGCCAGCAGCTTTTTACAGGGAGGGACTAATGAAAAACTGTTTTTT
CASSFLQGGTNEKLFF
>.|TRBV4-1|.|TRBJ2-3
TGCGCCAGCAGCCTGGGCAGTGGGAGCACAGATACGCAGTATTTT
CASSLGSGSTDTQYF
>.|TRBV5-6|.|TRBJ1-2
TGTGCCAGCAGCTTGTGGGGTACAGTGGTCTATGGGAGAGGCTACACCTTC
CASSLWGTVVYGRGYTF
>.|TRBV11-2|.|TRBJ1-2
TGTGCCAGCAGTTCGACAGGTTCTAACTATGGCTACACCTTC
CASSSTGSNYGYTF
>.|TRBV12-5|TRBD1|TRBJ1-1
TGTGCTAGTGGGACAGGGGCGGGGAAGACTGAAGCTTTCTTT
CASGTGAGKTEAFF
>.|TRBV7-6|.|TRBJ2-7
TGTGCCAGCAGCTTATCGAAGGGACACTACGAGCAGTACTTC
CASSLSKGHYEQYF
>.|TRBV7-2|.|TRBJ2-7
TGTGCCAGCACACAGTCAGGGGCGATCGGCGAGCAGTACTTC
CASTQSGAIGEQYF
>.|TRBV9|TRBD1|TRBJ1-2
TGTGCCAGCAGCGCTCAGCAGGGACAGTATGGCTACACCTTC
CASSAQQGQYGYTF
>.|TRBV6-1|TRBD1|TRBJ1-2
TGTGCCAGCAGTGCAGGGACAGGGAGTAACTATGGCTACACCTTC
CASSAGTGSNYGYTF
>once|TRBV4-2|TRBD2|TRBJ2-7
TGTGCCAGCAGTGGCCTAGCGGGGGCTCCGGAGCAGTACTTC
CASSGLAGAPEQYF
>few|TRBV9|.|TRBJ1-2
TGTGCCAGCAGCGTAGGTTCGGGGGGCGGCGGCTACACCTTC
CASSVGSGGGGYTF
>.|TRBV7-2|.|TRBJ1-5
TGTGCCAGCAGCAGTAGGGGGAATAGCAATCAGCCCCAGCATTTT
CASSSRGNSNQPQHF
>.|TRBV6-5|TRBD1|TRBJ1-6
TGTGCCAGCACCCCGCTAAGCAGGGGGAATTCACCCCTCCACTTT
CASTPLSRGNSPLHF
>few|TRBV7-9|.|TRBJ1-2
TGTGCCAGCAGCTTAGTCAGGGGCCCTGGCTACACCTTC
CASSLVRGPGYTF